One sample yielded the 20 T cell receptor beta chains listed below, sequenced in a study of cytomegalovirus exposure and HLA in healthy donors. It was with 60 Vbeta and 13 Jbeta primers that the PCR ran. Using immunoSEQ multiplex PCR, the repertoire was profiled, and TCRdb retains in-frame clones only, with some absent. Altogether roughly 190,000 clones are present, around 83% being singletons, with the ten largest covering about 1.7%. Sequenced input: PBMCs. These receptors originate from a woman in her late teens or twenties in good health and CMV-seronegative.

The chain links TRBV10-2 to TRBJ2-7, with D maybe TRBD2 (6 bases). V was shortened by 0 bases and J by 2 bases, with 14 bases between the two germline ends. In germline, CDR1 is WSHSY, CDR2 SAAADI. This CDR3 spans 16 amino acids. The CDR3, as DNA: TGCGCCAGCAGTGAGTCGACTGGGGGGAGTGCCTACGAGCAGTACTTC. It encodes CASSESTGGSAYEQYF.

V is TRBV6-6 and J is TRBJ1-5; 8 nucleotides agree with TRBD1. Germline CDR1 reads MNHNY; CDR2 reads SVGAGI (reference sequence). Unmatched junction bases numbered 13, after V lost 6 bases and J lost 9 bases. The CDR3 has 15 amino acids. The CDR3 protein is CASSLSDRDRGPQHF. CDR3 coding DNA: TGTGCCAGCAGCCTCTCGGACAGGGATAGGGGGCCCCAGCATTTT.

This sequence joins TRBV28 and TRBJ2-7; D is uncertain. There are 14 residues in the CDR3. Germline CDR1 is MDHEN and CDR2 is SYDVKM. V lost 7 bases to trimming and J lost 1 base, with 14 bases between them. CDR3 bases: TGTGCCAGCACTCCCCCTACCCATTCCTACGAGCAGTACTTC. Amino acid sequence: CASTPPTHSYEQYF.

In regard to this clone: At one end the junction does not follow the germline gene, possibly because of a read error. The chain combines TRBV6-1 with TRBJ2-7; D possibly corresponds to TRBD1 (6 bases). The CDR3 runs to 13 residues. The germline CDR1 and CDR2 sequences are MNHNS and SASEGT. The CDR3 here is CASSEVRDIIQHF. CDR3 nucleotides: TGTGCCAGCAGTGAAGTCCGGGACATCATTCAGCACTTC.

The chain is built from TRBV7-9 and TRBJ1-1, with 8 bases that match TRBD1. J lost 4 bases, V lost 6 bases, and 13 bases had no gene match. The CDR3 is made up of 16 amino acids. The V gene's germline CDR1 is SEHNR and CDR2 FQNEAQ (reference sequence). The CDR3 coding sequence is TGTGCCAGCAGGAGAGCAGGGGGCGCCAGGAGCACTGAAGCTTTCTTT. This gives the protein CASRRAGGARSTEAFF.

The chain joins TRBV28 to TRBJ1-5; 10 nucleotides agree with TRBD1. Trimming took 5 bases from V and 3 from J; bases not matched to a gene: 10. Germline V gene lookup returns CDR1 MDHEN and CDR2 SYDVKM. The CDR3 loop spans 17 amino acids. CDR3 DNA: TGTGCCAGCAGTGCACGCCGGGACAGGGGAAACAATCAGCCCCAGCATTTT. The encoded protein is CASSARRDRGNNQPQHF.

The chain is built from TRBV11-2 and TRBJ2-7; the D gene is possibly TRBD2 (6 bases). The CDR3 runs 13 residues. CDR1 and CDR2 from the germline V gene are SGHAT and FQNNGV. The V end lost 6 bases, the J end lost 3 bases, and 12 bases lay between the germline ends. The CDR3, as DNA: TGTGCCAGCAGTCCCGGGAGTCGCTACGAGCAGTACGTC. Protein sequence: CASSPGSRYEQYV.

The genes are TRBV7-9 and TRBJ2-7; 10 bases agree with TRBD2. This CDR3 region has 14 residues. CDR1 is SEHNR, CDR2 FQNEAQ, per germline (reference sequence). The DNA of the CDR3 is TGTGCCAGCAGCTTAGTAGGGACTAGCGACGAGCGGTACGTC. Translated: CASSLVGTSDERYV.

In this sample, this clone turned up a few times. V usage is TRBV29-1 and J usage is TRBJ2-7; the D is unclear. With 5 bases removed from V and 0 bases from J, the gap between germline ends came to 11 bases. Germline values: CDR1 SQVTM, CDR2 ANQGSEA. The CDR3 covers 13 residues. For the CDR3, the DNA is TGCAGCGTTCAGCGTGCTAGCTCCTACGAGCAGTACTTC. This gives the protein CSVQRASSYEQYF.

A single count supports this clone. This chain uses TRBV11-3 with TRBJ2-3; 9 nucleotides match TRBD1. CDR3 length equals 16 residues. Germline CDR1 reads SGHNT; CDR2 reads YENEEA. V dropped 4 bases and J dropped 2; count of bases not matched to a gene: 7. CDR3 amino acids: CASSSNRGPSTDTQYF. The CDR3 DNA reads TGTGCCAGCAGCTCCAACAGGGGGCCCTCCACAGATACGCAGTATTTT.

Only a few counts were recorded for this clone. This chain uses TRBV2 with TRBJ1-5; the D gene is possibly TRBD1 (6 bases). V lost 8 bases to trimming and J lost 3 bases, with 11 bases between them. The CDR3 extends over 13 amino acids. The germline V gene has CDR1 SNHLY and CDR2 FYNNEI. The CDR3 bases are TGTGCCAGCGGGGGACATTCCAATCAGCCCCAGCATTTT. It yields the protein CASGGHSNQPQHF.

The rearrangement uses TRBV10-1 and TRBJ2-1, with 9 bases matching TRBD1. After removal of 4 bases from V and 10 bases from J, the junction contained 8 bases not matched to a gene. Germline loops: CDR1 WNHNN, CDR2 SYGVQD (reference sequence). The CDR3 totals 14 residues. CDR3 in DNA: TGCGCCAGCAGTGGGGGGGGACAGGGAAGGGAGCAGTTCTTC. It codes for CASSGGGQGREQFF.

The CDR3 nucleotides are TGTGCCAGTAGCCCTATAGAGGTCCAGCCCCAGCATTTT. Translating gives CASSPIEVQPQHF. The chain joins TRBV19 to TRBJ1-5; D call uncertain. The CDR3 is 13 residues long. Germline values: CDR1 LNHDA, CDR2 SQIVND (reference sequence). V lost 6 bases to trimming and J lost 7 bases, with 13 bases between them. The full variable domain, completed using reference TRBV19 and TRBJ1-5, is DGGITQSPKYLFRKEGQNVTLSCEQNLNHDAMYWYRQDPGQGLRLIYYSQIVNDFQKGDIAEGYSVSREKKESFPLTVTSAQKNPTAFYLCASSPIEVQPQHFGDGTRLSIL.

The chain employs TRBV6-5 and TRBJ1-1; D unresolved. The CDR3 has 15 residues. V lost 2 bases to trimming and J lost 4 bases, with 14 bases between them. Germline V gene data show CDR1 as MNHEY and CDR2 as SVGAGI. The DNA of the CDR3 is TGTGCCAGCAGTTACCGAGCATCCGGTACCACTGAAGCTTTCTTT. This codes for CASSYRASGTTEAFF.

The chain has TRBV7-2 and TRBJ1-6; the D gene is possibly TRBD1 (6 bases). V was clipped by 5 bases and J by 5 bases, with 13 bases between them. The CDR3 contains 15 residues. Germline V lookup: CDR1 SGHTA, CDR2 FQGNSA. The CDR3 region is CASSAQGSHNSPLHF. The CDR3 region has the DNA TGTGCCAGCAGCGCACAGGGTTCCCATAATTCACCCCTCCACTTT.

This clone occurred a few times. The CDR3 region has the DNA TGTGCCAGCAGAGATGACAGGGGAGAGAAGAACACTGAAGCTTTCTTT. Protein product: CASRDDRGEKNTEAFF. The J gene is TRBJ1-1, the V gene TRBV2, with 8 bases aligning to TRBD1. Germline values: CDR1 SNHLY, CDR2 FYNNEI. This CDR3 comprises 16 residues. The ends lost 6 bases at V and 1 base at J; junction bases unmatched: 10.

This sequence joins TRBV5-1 and TRBJ2-3; TRBD1 aligns across 12 bases. Germline loops: CDR1 SGHRS, CDR2 YFSETQ. V shed 3 bases, J shed 5 bases, and the junction held 7 bases outside the gene matches. CDR3 length equals 16 residues. The CDR3 sequence is CASSWGQGARGDTQYF. The CDR3, as DNA: TGCGCCAGCAGCTGGGGACAGGGGGCGAGGGGAGATACGCAGTATTTT.

V and J are TRBV5-1 and TRBJ2-3; 11 nucleotides match TRBD2. V gave up 2 bases and J gave up 2 bases; unmatched junction bases: 10. The CDR3 extends over 18 amino acids. Germline CDR1 reads SGHRS; CDR2 reads YFSETQ. The CDR3 DNA reads TGCGCCAGCAGCTTTGTGGGACTAGCGGAGCTTATCACAGATACGCAGTATTTT. This translates into CASSFVGLAELITDTQYF.

In this sample, this clone turned up many times. The chain is built from TRBV29-1 and TRBJ1-4; D remains unclear. The CDR3 loop spans 16 amino acids. Germline CDR1 SQVTM, CDR2 ANQGSEA. The ends were cut back, 6 bases at V and 5 bases at J, with 22 bases in the middle. The CDR3 DNA sequence: TGCAGCGTGAGGATGCGAGGGAACAATAGGAATGAAAAACTGTTTTTT. Its translation: CSVRMRGNNRNEKLFF.

The chain is built from TRBV2 and TRBJ2-7, with 8 positions matching TRBD2. J was trimmed by 1 base and V by 6 bases; bases with no gene match: 8. The germline CDR1 and CDR2 sequences are SNHLY and FYNNEI. This CDR3 comprises 15 residues. CDR3 nucleotide sequence: TGTGCCAGCAGGTCTGGACTAGCTGGGTCCTACGAGCAGTACTTC. It specifies CASRSGLAGSYEQYF.